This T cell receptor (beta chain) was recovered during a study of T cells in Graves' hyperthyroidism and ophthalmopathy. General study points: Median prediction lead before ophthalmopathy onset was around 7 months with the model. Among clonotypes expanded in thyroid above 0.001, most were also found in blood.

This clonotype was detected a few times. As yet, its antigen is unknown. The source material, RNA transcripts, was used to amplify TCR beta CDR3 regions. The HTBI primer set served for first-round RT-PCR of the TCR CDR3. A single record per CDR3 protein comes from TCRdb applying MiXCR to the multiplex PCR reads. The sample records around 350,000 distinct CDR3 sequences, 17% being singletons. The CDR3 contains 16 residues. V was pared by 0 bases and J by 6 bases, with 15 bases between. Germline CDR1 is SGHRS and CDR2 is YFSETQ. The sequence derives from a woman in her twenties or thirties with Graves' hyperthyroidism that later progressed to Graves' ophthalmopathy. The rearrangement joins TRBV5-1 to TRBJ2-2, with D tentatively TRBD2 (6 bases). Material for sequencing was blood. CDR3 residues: CASSLVSSGGPGELFF. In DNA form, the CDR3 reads TGCGCCAGCAGCTTGGTTAGTTCCGGAGGGCCCGGGGAGCTGTTTTTT.